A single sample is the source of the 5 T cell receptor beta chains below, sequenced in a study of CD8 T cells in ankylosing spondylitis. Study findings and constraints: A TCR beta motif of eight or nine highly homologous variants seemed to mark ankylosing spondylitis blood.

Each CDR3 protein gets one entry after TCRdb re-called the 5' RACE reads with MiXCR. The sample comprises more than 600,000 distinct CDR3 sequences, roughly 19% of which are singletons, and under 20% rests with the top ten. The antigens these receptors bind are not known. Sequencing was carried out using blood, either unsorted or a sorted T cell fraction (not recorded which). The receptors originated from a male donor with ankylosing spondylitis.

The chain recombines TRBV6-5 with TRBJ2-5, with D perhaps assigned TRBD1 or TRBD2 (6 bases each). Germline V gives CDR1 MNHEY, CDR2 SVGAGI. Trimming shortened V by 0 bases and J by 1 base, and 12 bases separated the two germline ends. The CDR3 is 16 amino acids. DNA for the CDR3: TGTGCCAGCAGTTACTCTACCTGGGGGGCCCAAGAGACCCAGTACTTC. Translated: CASSYSTWGAQETQYF.

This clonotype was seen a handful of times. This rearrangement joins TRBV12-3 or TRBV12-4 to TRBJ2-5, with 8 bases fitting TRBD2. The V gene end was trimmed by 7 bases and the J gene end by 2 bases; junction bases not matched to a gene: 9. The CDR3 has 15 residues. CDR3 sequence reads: CASTGAGALQETQYF. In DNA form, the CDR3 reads TGTGCCAGCACCGGAGCGGGGGCCCTTCAAGAGACCCAGTACTTC.

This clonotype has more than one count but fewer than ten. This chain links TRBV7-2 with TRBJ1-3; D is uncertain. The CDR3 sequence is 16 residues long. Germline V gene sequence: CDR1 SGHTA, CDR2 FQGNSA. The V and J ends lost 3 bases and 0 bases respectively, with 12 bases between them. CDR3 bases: TGTGCCAGCAGCTTGGGGATTGGTCCCTCTGGAAACACCATATATTTT. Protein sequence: CASSLGIGPSGNTIYF.

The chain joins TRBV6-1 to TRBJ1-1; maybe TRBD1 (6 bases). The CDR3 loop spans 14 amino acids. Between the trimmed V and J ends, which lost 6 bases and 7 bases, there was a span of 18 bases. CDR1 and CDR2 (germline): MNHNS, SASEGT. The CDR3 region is CASRPKGGAGEAFF. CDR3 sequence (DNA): TGTGCCAGCAGACCCAAGGGGGGGGCAGGTGAAGCTTTCTTT.

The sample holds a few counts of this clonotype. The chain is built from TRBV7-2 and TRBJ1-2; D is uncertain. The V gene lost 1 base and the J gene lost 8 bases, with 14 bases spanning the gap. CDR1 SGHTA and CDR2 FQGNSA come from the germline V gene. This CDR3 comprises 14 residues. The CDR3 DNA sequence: TGTGCCAGCAGCTTAGGTGCGCCTACGGGCGGCTACACCTTC. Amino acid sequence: CASSLGAPTGGYTF.